This T cell receptor beta chain was captured by sequencing in a study of CD8+ T cells in alopecia areata (dated by TCRdb to 2017 to 2018). Regarding the research as a whole: Treated patients were enrolled in an open-label pilot trial of oral tofacitinib, 5 to 10 mg twice daily, for moderate-to-severe alopecia areata. In treated patients, disease severity was measured using the SALT score, which gives the percentage of scalp surface area affected. Scalp clonality was compared among normal scalp (n=4), patchy alopecia areata scalp (n=8), and alopecia totalis/universalis scalp (n=8). Amplification of TCRbeta CDR3 regions was done by immunoSEQ multiplex PCR using 35 Vbeta forward primers and 13 Jbeta reverse primers. Biopsies were taken from tofacitinib-treated patients at baseline and again at 4 and 24 weeks into treatment, and several of those patients also had a later scalp biopsy. RNA was extracted with the PAXgene miRNA kit for fixed scalp, the miRNeasy kit for PBMCs, and the RNeasy kit for mouse skin. Tofacitinib was administered for 6 to 18 months, and 6 months of follow-up off drug were then conducted to assess delayed response and recurrence. Human TCRbeta sequencing covered scalp tissue and sorted CD4+ and CD8+ peripheral blood T cells from patchy and totalis/universalis alopecia areata patients and healthy controls. High-throughput TCRbeta sequencing was used to examine T cell clonal expansion in alopecia areata in both the C3H/HeJ mouse model and human patients.

Trimming accounts for 6 bases at V and 0 bases at J, while the number of junction bases matched to no gene is 1. CDR1 and CDR2 are drawn from the germline V gene: SGHTA, FQGNSA. The CDR3, from cysteine to phenylalanine, totals 13 residues. This entry keeps only the CDR3 DNA: 39 bases, framed from base 1. Interpreted using the paper, the treatment or condition label stands for: oral pan-JAK inhibitor, 5-10 mg twice daily. Peripheral blood and lesional scalp punch biopsies were obtained from patients with alopecia areata. PBMCs were separated by density centrifugation and stained for CD3, CD4 and CD8, after which CD4+ and CD8+ T cells were sorted on a FACSAria. For this clone: Its binding antigen is unknown. The sample holds no much larger clone one base away, and base qualities are not on file.

The full study reports these points: Shared TCR sequences between patients were less evident than in mice, which may be partly attributable to HLA diversity in the patient population. Because the treated cohort was small and had just a single nonresponder, larger studies are needed to establish links between baseline CD8+ expansion and response. Lesional scalp, especially in alopecia totalis/universalis, showed higher clonality and more expanded CD8+ clones than normal scalp, suggesting antigenic drive. With tofacitinib, both scalp clonality and the number of expanded CD8+ clones among the top 100 scalp clones went down significantly. Unlike mouse skin, where gammadelta T cells dominate, normal human skin contains resident alphabeta T cells that get sequenced too, which complicates analysis of the scalp TCR repertoire. Many expanded lesional clones were found to persist in scalp and blood during tofacitinib treatment, and relapse after treatment cessation may be partly explained by this persistence.

Libraries were constructed by the immunoSEQ multiplex PCR assay. For TCR sequencing, RNA was extracted from every sample and reverse transcribed into cDNA to serve as template. SuperScript III was used for first-strand cDNA synthesis, primed with a 2:1 mix of oligo-dT and random hexamers. A synthetic immune receptor repertoire was used to assess amplification bias, and residual bias was removed computationally. The original pipeline was this. After raw reads were preprocessed to remove errors, the CDR3 was defined following IMGT conventions as running from the conserved cysteine to phenylalanine. Clonality was computed by normalizing Shannon entropy by log2 of the number of productive unique TCRs and subtracting the result from 1. Whether scalp clones were CD4 or CD8 was inferred by matching scalp TCRbeta sequences against CD4 and CD8 repertoires sorted from blood. TCRdb took this table from immuneACCESS and kept in-frame rearrangements with V and J called. Such tables lack part of the clones; where checked against another copy, unresolved V genes explain under half of the gap, and the rest is unexplained. That table is the source of V, J and clone size, and D and trimming were worked out from the DNA. This sample is represented by 95,000 to 100,000 clones; 60% of them were singletons. The ten largest clonotypes hold approximately 16% of the sample.

The sequence is built from TRBV7-2 and TRBJ1-1; 7 of the junction bases match TRBD1. The TCR originated in a human donor with alopecia areata. The source was CD8+ T cells sorted from blood, collected between weeks 55 and 65, from a patient treated with tofacitinib. DNA sequence: TGTGCCAGCAGTGGGACAGTGAACACTGAAGCTTTCTTT. This translates into CASSGTVNTEAFF.